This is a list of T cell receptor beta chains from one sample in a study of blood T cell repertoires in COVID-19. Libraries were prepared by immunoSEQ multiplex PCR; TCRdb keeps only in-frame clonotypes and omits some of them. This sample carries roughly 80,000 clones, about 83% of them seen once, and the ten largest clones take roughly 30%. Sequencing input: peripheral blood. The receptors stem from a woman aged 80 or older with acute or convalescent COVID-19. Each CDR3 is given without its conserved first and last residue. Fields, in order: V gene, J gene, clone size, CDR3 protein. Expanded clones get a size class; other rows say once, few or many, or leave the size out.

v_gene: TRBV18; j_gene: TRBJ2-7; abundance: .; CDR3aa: ASSPPAGPYEQY
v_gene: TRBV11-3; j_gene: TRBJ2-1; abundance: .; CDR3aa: ASSLPVASEQF
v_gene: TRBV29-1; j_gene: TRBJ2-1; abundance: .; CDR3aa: SVETSGRLSSYNEQF
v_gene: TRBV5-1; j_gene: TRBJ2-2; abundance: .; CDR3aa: ASSPLGGTGELF
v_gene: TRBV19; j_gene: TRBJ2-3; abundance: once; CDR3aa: ASSIRAGTDTQY
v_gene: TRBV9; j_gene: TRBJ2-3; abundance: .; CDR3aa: ASSPPRGTQY
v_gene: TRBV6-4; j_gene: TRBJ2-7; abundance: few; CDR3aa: ASSDAQSGSRDEQY
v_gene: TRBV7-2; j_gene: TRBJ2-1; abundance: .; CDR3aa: ASTLRASGSDEQF
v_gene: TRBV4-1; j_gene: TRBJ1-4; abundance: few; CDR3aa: ASSLTGGVGEKLF
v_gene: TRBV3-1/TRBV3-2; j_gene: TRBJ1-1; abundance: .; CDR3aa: ASSPQTGVNTEAF
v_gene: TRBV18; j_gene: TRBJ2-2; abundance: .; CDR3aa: ASSSTTGGTGELF
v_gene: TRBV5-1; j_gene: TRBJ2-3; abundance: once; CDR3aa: ASSPLGGTDTQY
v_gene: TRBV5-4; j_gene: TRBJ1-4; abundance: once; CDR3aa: ASSLDRAVNEKLF
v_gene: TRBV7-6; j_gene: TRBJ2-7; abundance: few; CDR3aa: ASSSGTGLSYEQY
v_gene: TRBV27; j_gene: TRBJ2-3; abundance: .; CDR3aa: ASRIGPGTDTQY
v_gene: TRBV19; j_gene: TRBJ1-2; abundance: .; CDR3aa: ASHPGEDNYGYT
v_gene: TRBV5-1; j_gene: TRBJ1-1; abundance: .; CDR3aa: ASKSGYNTEAF
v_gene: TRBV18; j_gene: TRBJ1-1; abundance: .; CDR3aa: ASSPIQGQTNTEAF
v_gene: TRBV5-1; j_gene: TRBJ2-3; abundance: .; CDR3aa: ASSTTDTQY
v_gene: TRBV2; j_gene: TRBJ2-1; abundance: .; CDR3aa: ASTGLADNEQF
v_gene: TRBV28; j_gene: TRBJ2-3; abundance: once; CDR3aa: ASSPTGTNTDTQY
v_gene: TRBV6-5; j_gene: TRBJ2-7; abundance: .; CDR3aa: ASSSSRRFSYEQY
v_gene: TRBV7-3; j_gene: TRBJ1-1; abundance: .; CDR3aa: ASSLQQGDTEAF
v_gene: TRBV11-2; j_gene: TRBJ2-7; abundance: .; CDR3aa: ASSPQGYEQY
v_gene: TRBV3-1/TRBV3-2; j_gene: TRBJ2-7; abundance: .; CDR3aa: ASSHIGQVSHEQY
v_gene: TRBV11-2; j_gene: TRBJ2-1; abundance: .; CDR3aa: ASSLLLAGGNNEQF
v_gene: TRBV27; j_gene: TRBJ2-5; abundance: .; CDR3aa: ASSRDRVETQY
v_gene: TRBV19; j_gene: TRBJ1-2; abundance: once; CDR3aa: ASSIDRVWGYT
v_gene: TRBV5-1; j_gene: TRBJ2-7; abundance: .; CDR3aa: ASSFGTGLNEQY
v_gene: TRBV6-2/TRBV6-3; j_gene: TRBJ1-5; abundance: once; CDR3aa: ASSTLGQGSQPQH
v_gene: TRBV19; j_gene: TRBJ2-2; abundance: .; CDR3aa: ASTLGTSGTTGELF
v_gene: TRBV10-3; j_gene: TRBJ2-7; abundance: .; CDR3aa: AISEDSTYEQY
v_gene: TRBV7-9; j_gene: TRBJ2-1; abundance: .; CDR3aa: ASSLFGVAEQF
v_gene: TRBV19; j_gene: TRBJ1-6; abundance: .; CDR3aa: ASSISGQPTSPLH
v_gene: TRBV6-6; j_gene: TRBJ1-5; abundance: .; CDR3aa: ASSLSGADNQPQH
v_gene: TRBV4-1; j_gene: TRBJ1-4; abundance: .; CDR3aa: ASSRTWTATNEKLF
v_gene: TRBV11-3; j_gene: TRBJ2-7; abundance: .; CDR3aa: ASSLQADSYEQY
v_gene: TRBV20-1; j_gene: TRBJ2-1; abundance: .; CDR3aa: SAGGQGASGNYNEQF
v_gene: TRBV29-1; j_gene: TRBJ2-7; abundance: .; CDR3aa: SVRLAGGPSEQY
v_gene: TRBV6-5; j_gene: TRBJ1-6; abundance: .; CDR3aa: ASSLRQGNNSPLH
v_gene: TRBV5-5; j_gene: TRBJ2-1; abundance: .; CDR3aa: ASSLGQGRGNEQF
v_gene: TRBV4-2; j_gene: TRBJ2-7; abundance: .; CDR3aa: ASSQRQGVSYEQY
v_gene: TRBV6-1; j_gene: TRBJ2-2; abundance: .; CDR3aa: ASSETSGRAYTGELF